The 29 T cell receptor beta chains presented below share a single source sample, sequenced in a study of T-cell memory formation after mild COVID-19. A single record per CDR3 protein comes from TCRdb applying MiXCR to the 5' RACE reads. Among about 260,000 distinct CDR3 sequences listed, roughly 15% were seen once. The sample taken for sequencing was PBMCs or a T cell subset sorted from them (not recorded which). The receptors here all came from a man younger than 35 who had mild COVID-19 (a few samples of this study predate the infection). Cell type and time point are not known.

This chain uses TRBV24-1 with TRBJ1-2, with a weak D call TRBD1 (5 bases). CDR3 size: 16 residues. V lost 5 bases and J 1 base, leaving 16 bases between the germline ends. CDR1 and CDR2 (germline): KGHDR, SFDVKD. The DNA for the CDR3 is TGTGCCACCAGTGCTACTGGGACCGCCCATAACTATGGCTACACCTTC. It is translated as CATSATGTAHNYGYTF.

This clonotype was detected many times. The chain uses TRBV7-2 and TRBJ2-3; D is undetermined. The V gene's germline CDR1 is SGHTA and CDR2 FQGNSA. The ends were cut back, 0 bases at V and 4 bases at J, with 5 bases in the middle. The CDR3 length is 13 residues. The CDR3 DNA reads TGTGCCAGCAGCTTAGCGGCCTCAGATACGCAGTATTTT. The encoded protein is CASSLAASDTQYF.

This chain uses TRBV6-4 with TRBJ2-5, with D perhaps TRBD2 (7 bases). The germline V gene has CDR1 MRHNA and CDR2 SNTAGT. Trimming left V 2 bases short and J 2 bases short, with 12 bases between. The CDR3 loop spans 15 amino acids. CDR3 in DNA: TGTGCCAGCAGTGACCCAAAGGGGGGGCAAGAGACCCAGTACTTC. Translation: CASSDPKGGQETQYF.

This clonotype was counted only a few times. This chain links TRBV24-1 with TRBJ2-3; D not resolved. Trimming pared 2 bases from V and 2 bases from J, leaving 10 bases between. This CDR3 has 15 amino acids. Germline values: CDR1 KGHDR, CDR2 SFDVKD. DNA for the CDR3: TGTGCCACCAGTGATTCCGGACCGTACACAGATACGCAGTATTTT. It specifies CATSDSGPYTDTQYF.

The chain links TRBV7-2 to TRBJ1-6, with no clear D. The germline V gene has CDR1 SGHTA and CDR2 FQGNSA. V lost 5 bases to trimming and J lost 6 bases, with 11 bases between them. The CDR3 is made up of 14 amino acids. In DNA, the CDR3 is TGTGCCAGCAGCATGAGGGCTCCTAATTCACCCCTCCACTTT. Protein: CASSMRAPNSPLHF.

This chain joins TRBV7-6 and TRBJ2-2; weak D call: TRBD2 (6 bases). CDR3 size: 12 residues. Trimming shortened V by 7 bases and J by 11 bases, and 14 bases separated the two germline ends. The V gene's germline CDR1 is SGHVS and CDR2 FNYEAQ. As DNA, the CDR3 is TGTGCCAGCACCATTATGGGAGGAGAGCTGTTTTTT. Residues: CASTIMGGELFF.

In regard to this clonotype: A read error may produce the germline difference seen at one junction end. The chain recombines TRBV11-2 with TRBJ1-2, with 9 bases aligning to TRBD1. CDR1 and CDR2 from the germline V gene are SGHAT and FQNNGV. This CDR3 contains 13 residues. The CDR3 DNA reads TGTGACAGCAGCCCCGGGACAGGGTATGGCTACACCTTC. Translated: CDSSPGTGYGYTF.

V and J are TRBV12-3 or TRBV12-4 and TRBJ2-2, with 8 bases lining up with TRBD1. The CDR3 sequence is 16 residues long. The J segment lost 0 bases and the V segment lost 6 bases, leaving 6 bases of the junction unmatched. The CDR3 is CASRSQGAANTGELFF. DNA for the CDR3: TGTGCCAGCAGGTCTCAGGGGGCAGCGAACACCGGGGAGCTGTTTTTT.

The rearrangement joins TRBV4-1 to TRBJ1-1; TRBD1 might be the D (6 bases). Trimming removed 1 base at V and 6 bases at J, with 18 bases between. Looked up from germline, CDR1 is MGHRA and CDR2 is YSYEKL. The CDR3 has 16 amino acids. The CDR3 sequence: CASSQGVGQRHAEAFF. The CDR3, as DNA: TGCGCCAGCAGCCAAGGGGTCGGACAGCGGCATGCTGAAGCTTTCTTT.

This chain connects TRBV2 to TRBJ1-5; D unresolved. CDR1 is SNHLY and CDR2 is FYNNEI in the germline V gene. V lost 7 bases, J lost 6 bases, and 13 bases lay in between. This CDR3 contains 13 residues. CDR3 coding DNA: TGTGCCAGCAATTCAGCCAACGGTCAGCCCCAGCATTTT. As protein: CASNSANGQPQHF.

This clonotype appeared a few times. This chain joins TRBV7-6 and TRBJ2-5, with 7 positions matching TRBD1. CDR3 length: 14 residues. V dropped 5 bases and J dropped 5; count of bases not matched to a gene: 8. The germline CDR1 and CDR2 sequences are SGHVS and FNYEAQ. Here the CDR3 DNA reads TGTGCCAGCAGCCCAGAGACAGGGTCGGAGACCCAGTACTTC. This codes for CASSPETGSETQYF.

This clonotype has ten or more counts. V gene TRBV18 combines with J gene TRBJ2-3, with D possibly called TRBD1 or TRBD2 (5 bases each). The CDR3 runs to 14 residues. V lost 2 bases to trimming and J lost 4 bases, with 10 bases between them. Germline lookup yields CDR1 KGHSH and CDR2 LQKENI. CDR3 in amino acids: CASSPTGPSDTQYF. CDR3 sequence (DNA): TGTGCCAGCTCACCAACGGGGCCCTCAGATACGCAGTATTTT. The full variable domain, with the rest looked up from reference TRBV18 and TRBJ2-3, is NAGVMQNPRHLVRRRGQEARLRCSPMKGHSHVYWYRQLPEEGLKFMVYLQKENIIDESGMPKERFSAEFPKEGPSILRIQQVVRGDSAAYFCASSPTGPSDTQYFGPGTRLTVL.

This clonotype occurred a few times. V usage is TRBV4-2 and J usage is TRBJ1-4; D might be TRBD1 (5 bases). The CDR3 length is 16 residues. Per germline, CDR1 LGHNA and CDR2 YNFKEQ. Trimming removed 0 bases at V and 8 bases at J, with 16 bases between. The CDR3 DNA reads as TGTGCCAGCAGCCAAGACTACAGGTTACGGTACGAAAAACTGTTTTTT. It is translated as CASSQDYRLRYEKLFF.

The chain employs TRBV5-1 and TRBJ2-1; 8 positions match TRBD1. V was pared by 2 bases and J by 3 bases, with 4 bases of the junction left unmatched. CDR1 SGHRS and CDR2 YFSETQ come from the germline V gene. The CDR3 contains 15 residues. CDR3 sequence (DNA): TGCGCCAGCAGCTTTGGAACAGGGGGCTACAATGAGCAGTTCTTC. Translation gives CASSFGTGGYNEQFF.

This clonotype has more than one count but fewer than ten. The CDR3 DNA follows: TGTGCCAGCAGGAACGGACAGAATGAAAAACTGTTTTTT. Translation: CASRNGQNEKLFF. The V call is TRBV12-3 or TRBV12-4, the J call TRBJ1-4, with a tentative D call TRBD1 (6 bases). V shed 6 bases and J shed 5 bases, with 10 bases lying between them. The CDR3 contains 13 residues.

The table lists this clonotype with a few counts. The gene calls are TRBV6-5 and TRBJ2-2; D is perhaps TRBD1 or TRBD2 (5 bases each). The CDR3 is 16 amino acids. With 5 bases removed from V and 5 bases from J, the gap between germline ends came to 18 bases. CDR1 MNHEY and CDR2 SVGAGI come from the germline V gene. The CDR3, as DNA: TGTGCCAGCAGTCGCCAGATAGGGGAGAGGACCGGGGAGCTGTTTTTT. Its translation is CASSRQIGERTGELFF.

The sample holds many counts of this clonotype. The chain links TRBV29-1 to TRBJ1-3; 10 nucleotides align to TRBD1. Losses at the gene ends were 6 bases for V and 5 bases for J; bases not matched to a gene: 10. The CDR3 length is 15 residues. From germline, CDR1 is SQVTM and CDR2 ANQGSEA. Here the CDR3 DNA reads TGCAGCGTCTCCCGGACAGGGGGTGGAAGAAACACCATATATTTT. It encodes CSVSRTGGGRNTIYF.

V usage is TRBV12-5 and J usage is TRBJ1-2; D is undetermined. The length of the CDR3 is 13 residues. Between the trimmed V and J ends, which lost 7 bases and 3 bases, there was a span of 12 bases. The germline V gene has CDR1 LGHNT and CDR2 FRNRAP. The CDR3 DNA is TGTGCTAGTGCCGAAGAAATCTACTATGGCTACACCTTC. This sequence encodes CASAEEIYYGYTF.

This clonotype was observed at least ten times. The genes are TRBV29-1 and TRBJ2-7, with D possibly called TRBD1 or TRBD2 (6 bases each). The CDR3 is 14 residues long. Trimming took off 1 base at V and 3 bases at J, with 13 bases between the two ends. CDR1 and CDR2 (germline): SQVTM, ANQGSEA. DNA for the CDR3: TGCAGCGTTGAAGCCTCGGGGGCGAGCTACGAGCAGTACTTC. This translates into CSVEASGASYEQYF.

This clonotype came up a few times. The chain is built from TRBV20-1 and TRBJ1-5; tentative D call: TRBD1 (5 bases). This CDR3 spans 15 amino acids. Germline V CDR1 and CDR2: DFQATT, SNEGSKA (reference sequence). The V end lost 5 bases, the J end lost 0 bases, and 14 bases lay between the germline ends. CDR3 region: CSAGGGQISNQPQHF. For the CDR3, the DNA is TGCAGTGCTGGGGGAGGGCAGATTAGCAATCAGCCCCAGCATTTT.

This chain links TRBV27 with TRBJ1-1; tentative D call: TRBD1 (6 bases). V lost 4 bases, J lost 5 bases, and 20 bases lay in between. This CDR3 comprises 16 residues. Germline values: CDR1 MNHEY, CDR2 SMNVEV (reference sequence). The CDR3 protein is CASSSSWAGASTEAFF. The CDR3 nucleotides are TGTGCCAGCAGTTCTTCTTGGGCAGGGGCGAGTACTGAAGCTTTCTTT.

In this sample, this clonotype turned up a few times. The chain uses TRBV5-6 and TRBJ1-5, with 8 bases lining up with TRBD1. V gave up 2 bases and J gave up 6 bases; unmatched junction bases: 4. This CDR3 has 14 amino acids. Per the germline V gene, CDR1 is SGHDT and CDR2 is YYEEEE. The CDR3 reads CASSLGTGRQPQHF. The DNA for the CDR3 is TGTGCCAGCAGCTTAGGGACAGGCCGTCAGCCCCAGCATTTT.

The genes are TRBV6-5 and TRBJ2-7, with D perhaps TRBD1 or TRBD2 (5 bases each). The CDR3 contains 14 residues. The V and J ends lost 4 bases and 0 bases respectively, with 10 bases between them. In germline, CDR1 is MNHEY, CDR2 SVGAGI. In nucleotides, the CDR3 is TGTGCCAGCAGTTCGGGACGGGCCTCCTACGAGCAGTACTTC. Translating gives CASSSGRASYEQYF.

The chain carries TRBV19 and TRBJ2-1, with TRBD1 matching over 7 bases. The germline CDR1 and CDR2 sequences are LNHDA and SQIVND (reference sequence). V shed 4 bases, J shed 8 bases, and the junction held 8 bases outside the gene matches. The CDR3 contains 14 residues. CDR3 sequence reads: CASSKRTGPDEQFF. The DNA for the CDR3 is TGTGCCAGTAGTAAAAGGACAGGTCCGGATGAGCAGTTCTTC.

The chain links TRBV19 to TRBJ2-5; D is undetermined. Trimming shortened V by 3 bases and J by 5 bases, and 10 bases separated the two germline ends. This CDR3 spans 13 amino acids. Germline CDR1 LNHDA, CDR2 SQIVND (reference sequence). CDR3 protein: CASSIDGSETQYF. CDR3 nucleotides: TGTGCCAGTAGTATTGATGGGTCGGAGACCCAGTACTTC.

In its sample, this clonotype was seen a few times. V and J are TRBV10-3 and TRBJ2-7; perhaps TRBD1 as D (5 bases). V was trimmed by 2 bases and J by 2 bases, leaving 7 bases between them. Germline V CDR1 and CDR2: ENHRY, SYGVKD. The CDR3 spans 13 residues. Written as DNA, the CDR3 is TGTGCCATCAGTGAGGGACAAACCTACGAGCAGTACTTC. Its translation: CAISEGQTYEQYF.

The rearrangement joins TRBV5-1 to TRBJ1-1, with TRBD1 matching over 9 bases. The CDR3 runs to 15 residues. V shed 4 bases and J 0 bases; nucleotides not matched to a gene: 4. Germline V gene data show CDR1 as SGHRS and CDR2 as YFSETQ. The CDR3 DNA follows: TGCGCCAGCAGCCGCGGGACAGGGTTGAACACTGAAGCTTTCTTT. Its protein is CASSRGTGLNTEAFF.

The CDR3 DNA reads as TGCGCCAGCAGCTCTGCAGGGATTAACTATGGCTACACCTTC. Protein sequence: CASSSAGINYGYTF. V and J are TRBV5-1 and TRBJ1-2; maybe TRBD1 (5 bases). CDR3 size: 14 residues. Trimming left V 3 bases short and J 1 base short, with 10 bases between. Germline CDR1 and CDR2: SGHRS and YFSETQ.

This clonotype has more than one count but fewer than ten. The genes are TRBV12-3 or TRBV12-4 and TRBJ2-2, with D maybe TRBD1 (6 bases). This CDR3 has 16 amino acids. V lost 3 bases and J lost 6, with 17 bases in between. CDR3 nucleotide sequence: TGTGCCAGCAGTTTGGGCCAGCCAGGGGTAGCCGGGGAGCTGTTTTTT. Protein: CASSLGQPGVAGELFF.